This TCR beta chain was recorded in a study of T cells in Graves' hyperthyroidism and ophthalmopathy. General study results and limits: Ophthalmopathy could be told apart from stable hyperthyroidism with a 13 V-J model. Most thyroid clonotypes that were expanded above 0.001 also turned up in blood.

TCR beta CDR3 regions were amplified from RNA transcripts. The primer set for the first-round RT-PCR of the TCR CDR3 was HTBI. TCRdb fed the multiplex PCR reads into MiXCR, producing one record per CDR3 protein. The sample has about 210,000 distinct CDR3 sequences, roughly a sixth seen once. There are many counts of this clonotype. Its matching antigen is unknown. The receptor was isolated from a man aged 45 to 65 with Graves' hyperthyroidism. What was sequenced was blood.

The CDR3 nucleotides are TGTGCCAGCAGCCTTGCCGGGCGGACGAACACTGAAGCTTTCTTT. Its protein product is CASSLAGRTNTEAFF. The chain joins TRBV11-2 to TRBJ1-1; D is undetermined. CDR1 SGHAT and CDR2 FQNNGV come from the germline V gene. Trimming shortened V by 5 bases and J by 1 base, and 14 bases separated the two germline ends. The CDR3 is 15 residues long.